This TCR beta chain was recorded in a study of siplizumab effects on memory and regulatory T cells. Regarding the study as a whole: Reactions containing siplizumab showed mappable alloreactive CD4+ clones averaging approximately 73% Treg-derived, versus 25% to 30% in controls. Tracing alloreactive clones into unstimulated subsets worked for only a minor fraction of them. Naive T cells looked more diverse than memory cells, and they looked like major contributors to the alloresponse.

The assay covered approximately 10^5 TCR templates per sample. TCRdb keeps only in-frame clones here, not all; method: immunoSEQ multiplex PCR. The sample records more than 85,000 clones, just under 95% being singletons. To note about this clone: The antigen is not known.

Per germline, CDR1 SGHTA and CDR2 FQGNSA. The V end was cut by 4 bases, the J end by 8 bases, with 16 bases between. CDR3 length: 14 amino acids. Sample: CD4+ T cells sorted from blood. The TCR sequence derives from a human donor in good health. The rearrangement joins TRBV7-2 to TRBJ2-3; D is uncertain. CDR3 residues: CASSSALGLRTQYF. The CDR3 DNA is TGTGCCAGCAGCTCAGCCTTAGGGTTACGTACGCAGTATTTT.